One and the same sample provided the 18 T cell receptor beta chains below, sequenced in a study of cytomegalovirus exposure and HLA in healthy donors (dated by TCRdb to about 2017). Libraries were made using the immunoSEQ multiplex PCR assay. A mixture of 60 forward primers for TCR Vbeta segments and 13 reverse primers for TCR Jbeta segments was used in the multiplex PCR. Imported from immuneACCESS, the table was reduced by TCRdb to in-frame sequences with V and J called. These copies leave out some clones; in studies compared against another copy, an unresolved V gene accounts for under half, and the cause of the remainder is not known. The sample data list around 250,000 clones, and approximately 81% of these were observed just once. The ten biggest clones cover around 8% of the sample. The sample was PBMCs. These receptors all come from a woman aged 55-70 years in good health and CMV-seropositive.

The CDR3 reads CASRDNVGNQETQYF. Here the CDR3 DNA reads TGCGCCAGCAGGGACAATGTAGGGAACCAAGAGACCCAGTACTTC. The chain employs TRBV5-1 and TRBJ2-5; D may be TRBD1 (5 bases). V lost 5 bases and J lost 0, with 14 bases in between. Germline CDR1 and CDR2: SGHRS and YFSETQ. This CDR3 has 15 amino acids. The full variable domain, in which reference TRBV5-1 and TRBJ2-5 provide the parts outside the CDR3, is KAGVTQTPRYLIKTRGQQVTLSCSPISGHRSVSWYQQTPGQGLQFLFEYFSETQRNKGNFPGRFSGRQFSNSRSEMNVSTLELGDSALYLCASRDNVGNQETQYFGPGTRLLVL.

The gene calls are TRBV4-1 and TRBJ1-5; the D gene is possibly TRBD1 (5 bases). V was clipped by 0 bases and J by 0 bases, with 9 bases between them. Germline V CDR1 and CDR2: MGHRA, YSYEKL. This CDR3 region has 16 residues. CDR3 in amino acids: CASSQDLGHSNQPQHF. CDR3 coding DNA: TGCGCCAGCAGCCAAGATCTGGGGCATAGCAATCAGCCCCAGCATTTT.

This chain uses TRBV12-5 with TRBJ1-2; D is possibly TRBD1 (5 bases). This CDR3 spans 18 amino acids. Germline values: CDR1 LGHNT, CDR2 FRNRAP. Trimming stripped 1 base from V and 3 bases from J, with 21 bases between. The CDR3 loop reads CASGLAESSGKSDYGYTF. In DNA, the CDR3 is TGTGCTAGTGGTTTGGCCGAGTCGTCAGGGAAGTCGGACTATGGCTACACCTTC.

The chain links TRBV15 to TRBJ1-6, with a weak D call TRBD1 (6 bases). V was shortened by 1 base and J by 8 bases, with 12 bases between the two germline ends. Germline-derived CDR1 and CDR2 are LNHNV and YYDKDF (reference sequence). CDR3 size: 15 residues. CDR3 nucleotide sequence: TGTGCCACCAGCAGAGGGACAGCGCTTGATTCACCCCTCCACTTT. It is translated as CATSRGTALDSPLHF.

The V and J genes are TRBV5-1 and TRBJ2-7; 9 bases are shared with TRBD2. Germline V lookup: CDR1 SGHRS, CDR2 YFSETQ. This CDR3 comprises 15 residues. With 0 bases clipped from V and 5 bases from J, the junction kept 6 bases outside the gene matches. The CDR3 loop is CASSLGIAGVNEQYF. The CDR3 DNA follows: TGCGCCAGCAGCTTGGGAATAGCGGGAGTCAACGAGCAGTACTTC. Variable domain in full (rest from reference TRBV5-1 and TRBJ2-7): KAGVTQTPRYLIKTRGQQVTLSCSPISGHRSVSWYQQTPGQGLQFLFEYFSETQRNKGNFPGRFSGRQFSNSRSEMNVSTLELGDSALYLCASSLGIAGVNEQYFGPGTRLTVT.

This clone was seen a single time. The J gene is TRBJ1-3, the V gene TRBV7-2, with 8 bases aligning to TRBD1. CDR1 SGHTA and CDR2 FQGNSA come from the germline V gene. The CDR3 runs 14 residues. V dropped 5 bases and J dropped 4; count of bases not matched to a gene: 4. The CDR3 region has the DNA TGTGCCAGCAGCATTGACAGGGGCGGAAACACCATATATTTT. Encoded protein: CASSIDRGGNTIYF.

The gene calls are TRBV2 and TRBJ2-2; 9 bases line up with TRBD2. The trim removed 0 bases at V and 4 bases at J, leaving 9 bases unmatched. Germline assignment: CDR1 SNHLY and CDR2 FYNNEI. There are 18 residues in the CDR3. The CDR3, as DNA: TGTGCCAGCAGTGAAGCACTGGGGGGTAGCGGGAGCACCGGGGAGCTGTTTTTT. It codes for CASSEALGGSGSTGELFF.

The chain combines TRBV30 with TRBJ1-3, with a tentative D call TRBD1 (5 bases). Germline V CDR1 and CDR2: GTSNPN, SVGIG (reference sequence). The CDR3 length is 13 residues. Trimming pared 6 bases from V and 1 base from J, leaving 10 bases between. The CDR3 nucleotides are TGTGCCTGCAGTAAGGGGTCTGGAAACACCATATATTTT. Its translation is CACSKGSGNTIYF.

The chain has TRBV10-3 and TRBJ1-1; D is undetermined. The germline V gene encodes CDR1 ENHRY and CDR2 SYGVKD. The CDR3 totals 15 residues. V lost 11 bases, J lost 1 base, and 20 bases lay in between. The CDR3: CASRPPGSPNTEAFF. DNA for the CDR3: TGTGCCTCACGCCCCCCAGGTTCCCCGAACACTGAAGCTTTCTTT.

This clone was observed a few times. The rearrangement links TRBV2 to TRBJ2-5; 9 bases map to TRBD2. The CDR3 consists of 14 residues. J lost 4 bases, V lost 2 bases, and 2 bases had no gene match. Germline CDR1 SNHLY, CDR2 FYNNEI. CDR3 amino acids: CASSEILAGETQYF. The CDR3 DNA is TGTGCCAGCAGTGAAATACTAGCGGGAGAGACCCAGTACTTC.

The J gene is TRBJ1-1, the V gene TRBV27, with 7 nucleotides matching TRBD1. The length of the CDR3 is 18 residues. V was clipped by 4 bases and J by 8 bases; unmatched bases: 22. CDR1 and CDR2 (germline): MNHEY, SMNVEV (reference sequence). The CDR3 DNA reads as TGTGCCAGCAGTTCACGCGCCAACCGGGACAGCCTGTCGAGGGAAGCTTTCTTT. Translating it yields CASSSRANRDSLSREAFF.

V is TRBV19 and J is TRBJ1-4, with unresolved D. V lost 8 bases, J lost 0 bases, and 13 bases lay in between. There are 15 residues in the CDR3. Germline CDR1 reads LNHDA; CDR2 reads SQIVND (reference sequence). DNA for the CDR3: TGTGCCAGTCAAAGAATCTATGCAACTAATGAAAAACTGTTTTTT. Amino acid sequence: CASQRIYATNEKLFF.

The rearrangement links TRBV19 to TRBJ2-1; 13 bases fit TRBD2. Germline-derived CDR1 and CDR2 are LNHDA and SQIVND (reference sequence). Losses at the gene ends were 3 bases for V and 4 bases for J; bases not matched to a gene: 3. The CDR3 loop spans 16 amino acids. CDR3: CASSIGLAGAYNEQFF. In DNA form, the CDR3 reads TGTGCCAGTAGTATTGGACTAGCGGGAGCTTACAATGAGCAGTTCTTC.

The chain combines TRBV5-1 with TRBJ2-5; TRBD2 agrees at 12 bases. The V gene's germline CDR1 is SGHRS and CDR2 YFSETQ. The CDR3 length is 15 residues. Unmatched junction bases numbered 4, after V lost 2 bases and J lost 5 bases. The CDR3 loop reads CASSFGTSGSETQYF. CDR3 nucleotide sequence: TGCGCCAGCAGCTTCGGGACTAGCGGGTCGGAGACCCAGTACTTC.

The chain couples TRBV27 to TRBJ2-7; possible D gene TRBD2, 6 bases. This CDR3 comprises 13 residues. Germline CDR1 MNHEY, CDR2 SMNVEV (reference sequence). Deletions cut 5 bases from V and 6 bases from J, with 14 bases between. The CDR3 region has the DNA TGTGCCAGCAGTCATGGGACTCCCCCCGAGCAGTACTTC. As protein: CASSHGTPPEQYF.

This clone was observed a single time. The V and J genes are TRBV9 and TRBJ2-5, with TRBD2 as a possible D gene (6 bases). Germline V gene sequence: CDR1 SGDLS, CDR2 YYNGEE. The CDR3 loop spans 15 amino acids. V was trimmed by 2 bases and J by 2 bases, leaving 13 bases between them. Here the CDR3 reads CASSVGGGRQETQYF. CDR3 DNA: TGTGCCAGCAGCGTCGGGGGAGGTAGACAAGAGACCCAGTACTTC.

The CDR3 sequence: CASSLYRANTEAFF. The CDR3 DNA is TGTGCCAGCAGCTTATACAGGGCGAACACTGAAGCTTTCTTT. The chain carries TRBV7-3 and TRBJ1-1; weak D call: TRBD1 (6 bases). This CDR3 has 14 residues. Germline CDR1 SGHTA, CDR2 FQGTGA. V shed 2 bases and J shed 1 base, with 8 bases lying between them.

V is TRBV5-4 and J is TRBJ2-7; TRBD2 agrees at 11 bases. The germline gives CDR1 SGHNT, CDR2 YYREEE (reference sequence). V was clipped by 4 bases and J by 3 bases; unmatched bases: 12. This CDR3 region has 17 residues. The CDR3 DNA follows: TGTGCCAGCAGCCGGAATAGTAGCGGGAGGGCCTTCTACGAGCAGTACTTC. It translates to CASSRNSSGRAFYEQYF.